This entry is about one TCR beta chain. Its antigen is unidentified. CDR1 and CDR2 from the germline V gene are SGHTS and YDEGEE. Trimming took 5 bases from V and 8 from J; bases not matched to a gene: 4. The CDR3 covers 12 residues. The use of genomic DNA as template underpinned the TCR beta VDJ and CDR3 profiling. Each CDR3 protein is one row after TCRdb ran MiXCR on the reads. The data hold roughly 180,000 distinct CDR3 sequences, with around half observed a single time. The record originates from a study of CD8+CD57+ T cells in acquired aplastic anemia. Findings and limits, study-wide: Both patients and controls carried the same twenty-nine CD8+ CDR3 sequences.

The source of this sequence is a human donor in good health. Sequences were obtained from sorted CD4+, CD8+, or CD8+CD57+ T cells (not recorded which) from PBMCs. This chain uses TRBV5-8 with TRBJ2-1, with 7 bases lining up with TRBD2. In nucleotides, the CDR3 is TGTGCCAGCAGGCAGGGAGGGCATGAGCAGTTCTTC. Its translation is CASRQGGHEQFF.